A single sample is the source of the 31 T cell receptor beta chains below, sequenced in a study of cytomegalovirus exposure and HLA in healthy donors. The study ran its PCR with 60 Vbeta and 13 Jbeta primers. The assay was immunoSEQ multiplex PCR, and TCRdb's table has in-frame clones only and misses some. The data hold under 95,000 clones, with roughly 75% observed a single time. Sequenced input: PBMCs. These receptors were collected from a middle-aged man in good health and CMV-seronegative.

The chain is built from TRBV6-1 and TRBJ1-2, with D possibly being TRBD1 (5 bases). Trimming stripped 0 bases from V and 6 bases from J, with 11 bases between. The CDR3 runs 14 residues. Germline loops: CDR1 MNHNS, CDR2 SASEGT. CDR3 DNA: TGTGCCAGCAGTGAAGCGCAAGGGGTCGATGGCTACACCTTC. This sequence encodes CASSEAQGVDGYTF.

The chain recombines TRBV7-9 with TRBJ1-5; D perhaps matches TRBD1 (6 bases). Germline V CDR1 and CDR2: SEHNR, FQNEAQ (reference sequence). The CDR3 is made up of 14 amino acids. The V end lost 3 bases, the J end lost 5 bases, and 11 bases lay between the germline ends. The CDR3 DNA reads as TGTGCCAGCAGCTTCACAGGGAACGATCAGCCCCAGCATTTT. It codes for CASSFTGNDQPQHF.

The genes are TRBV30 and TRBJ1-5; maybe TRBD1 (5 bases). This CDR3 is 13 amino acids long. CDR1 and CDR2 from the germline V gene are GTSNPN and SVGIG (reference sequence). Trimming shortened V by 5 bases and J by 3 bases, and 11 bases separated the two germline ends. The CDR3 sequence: CAWADSPNQPQHF. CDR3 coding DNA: TGTGCCTGGGCCGACAGTCCCAATCAGCCCCAGCATTTT.

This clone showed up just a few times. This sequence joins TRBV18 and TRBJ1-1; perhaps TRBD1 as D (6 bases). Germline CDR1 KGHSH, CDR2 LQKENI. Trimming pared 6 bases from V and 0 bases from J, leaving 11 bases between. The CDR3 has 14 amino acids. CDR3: CASSTTGLNTEAFF. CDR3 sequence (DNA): TGTGCCAGCTCCACTACAGGGTTGAACACTGAAGCTTTCTTT.

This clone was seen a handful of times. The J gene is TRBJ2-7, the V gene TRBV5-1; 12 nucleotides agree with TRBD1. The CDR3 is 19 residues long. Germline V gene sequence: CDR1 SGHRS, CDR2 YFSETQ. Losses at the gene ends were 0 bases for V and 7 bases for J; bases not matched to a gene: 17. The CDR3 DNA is TGCGCCAGCAGCTTGGTTGGTACCCCCGGGACAGGGGGCTCGGGGGAGCAGTACTTC. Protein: CASSLVGTPGTGGSGEQYF.

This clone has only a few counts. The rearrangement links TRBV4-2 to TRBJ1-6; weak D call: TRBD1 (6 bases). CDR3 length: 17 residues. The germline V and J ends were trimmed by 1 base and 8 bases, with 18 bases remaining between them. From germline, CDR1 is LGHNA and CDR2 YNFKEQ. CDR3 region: CASSQALNRDTDSPLHF. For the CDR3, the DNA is TGTGCCAGCAGCCAAGCCCTAAACCGGGACACGGATTCACCCCTCCACTTT.

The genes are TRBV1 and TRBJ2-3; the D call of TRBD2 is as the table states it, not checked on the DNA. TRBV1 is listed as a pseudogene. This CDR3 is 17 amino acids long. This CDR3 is CTSSQAAVAGATDTQYF. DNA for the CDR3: TGCACCAGCAGCCAAGCGGCCGTAGCGGGAGCCACAGATACGCAGTATTTT.

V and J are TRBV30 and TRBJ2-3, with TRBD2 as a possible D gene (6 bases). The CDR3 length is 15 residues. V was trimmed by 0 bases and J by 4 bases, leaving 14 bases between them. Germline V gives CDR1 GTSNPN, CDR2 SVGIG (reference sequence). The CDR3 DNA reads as TGTGCCTGGAGTGTAGAGTGGGGGGAGGCAGATACGCAGTATTTT. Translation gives CAWSVEWGEADTQYF.

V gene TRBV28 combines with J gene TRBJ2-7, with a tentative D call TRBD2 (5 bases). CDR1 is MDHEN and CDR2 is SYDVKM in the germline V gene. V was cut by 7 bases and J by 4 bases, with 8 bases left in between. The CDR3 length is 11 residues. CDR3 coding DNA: TGTGCCAGCACGGACTTGTACGAGCAGTACTTC. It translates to CASTDLYEQYF.

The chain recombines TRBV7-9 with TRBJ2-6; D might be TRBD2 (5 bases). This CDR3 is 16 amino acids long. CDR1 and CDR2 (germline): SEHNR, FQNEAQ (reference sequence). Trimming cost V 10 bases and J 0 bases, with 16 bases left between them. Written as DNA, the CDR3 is TGTGCCACCTCACGAGGGAACCTCTCTGGGGCCAACGTCCTGACTTTC. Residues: CATSRGNLSGANVLTF.

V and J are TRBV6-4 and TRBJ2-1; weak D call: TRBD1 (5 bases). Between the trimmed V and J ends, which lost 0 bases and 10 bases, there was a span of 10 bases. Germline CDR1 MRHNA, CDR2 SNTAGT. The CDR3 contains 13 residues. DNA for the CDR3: TGTGCCAGCAGTGACTCGGGGCTTGGGGAGCAGTTCTTC. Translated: CASSDSGLGEQFF.

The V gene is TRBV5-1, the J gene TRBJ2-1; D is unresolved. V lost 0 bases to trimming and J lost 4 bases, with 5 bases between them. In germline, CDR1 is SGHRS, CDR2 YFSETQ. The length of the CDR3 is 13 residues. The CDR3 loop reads CASSLASYNEQFF. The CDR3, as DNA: TGCGCCAGCAGCTTGGCTAGTTACAATGAGCAGTTCTTC.

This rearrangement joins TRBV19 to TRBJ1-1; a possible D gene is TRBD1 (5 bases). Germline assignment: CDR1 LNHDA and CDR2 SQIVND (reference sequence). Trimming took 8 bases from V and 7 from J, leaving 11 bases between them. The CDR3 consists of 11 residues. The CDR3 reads CASADNFEAFF. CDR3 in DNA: TGTGCCAGTGCGGACAATTTTGAAGCTTTCTTT.

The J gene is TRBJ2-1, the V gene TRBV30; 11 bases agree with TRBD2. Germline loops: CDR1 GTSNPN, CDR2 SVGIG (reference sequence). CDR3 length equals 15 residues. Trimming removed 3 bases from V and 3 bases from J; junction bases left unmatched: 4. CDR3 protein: CAWSRTSGLYNEQFF. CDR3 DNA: TGTGCCTGGAGCCGGACTAGCGGGCTCTACAATGAGCAGTTCTTC.

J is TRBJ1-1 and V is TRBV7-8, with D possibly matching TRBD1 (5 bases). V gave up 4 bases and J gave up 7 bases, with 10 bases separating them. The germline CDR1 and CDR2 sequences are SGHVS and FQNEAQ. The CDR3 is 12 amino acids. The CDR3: CASSWSDIEAFF. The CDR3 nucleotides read TGTGCCAGCAGCTGGTCGGACATTGAAGCTTTCTTT.

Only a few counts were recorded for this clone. CDR3 coding DNA: TGTGCCAGCAGACAGGGGGCCTACTCTGGGGCCAACGTCCTGACTTTC. This sequence encodes CASRQGAYSGANVLTF. The rearrangement joins TRBV2 to TRBJ2-6; TRBD1 matches at 9 bases. CDR1 is SNHLY, CDR2 FYNNEI, per germline. V shed 6 bases, J shed 0 bases, and the junction held 3 bases outside the gene matches. CDR3 length: 16 amino acids.

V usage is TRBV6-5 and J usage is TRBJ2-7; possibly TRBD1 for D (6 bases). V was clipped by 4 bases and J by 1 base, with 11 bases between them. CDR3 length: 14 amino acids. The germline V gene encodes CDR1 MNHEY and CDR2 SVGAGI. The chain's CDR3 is CASSSVDRSYEQYF. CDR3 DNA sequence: TGTGCCAGCAGTTCCGTAGACAGGTCCTACGAGCAGTACTTC.

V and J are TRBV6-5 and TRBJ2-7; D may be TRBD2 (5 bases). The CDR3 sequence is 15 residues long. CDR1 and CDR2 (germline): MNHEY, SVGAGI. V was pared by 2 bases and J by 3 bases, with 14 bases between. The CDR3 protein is CASSYAARGDYEQYF. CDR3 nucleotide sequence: TGTGCCAGCAGTTACGCGGCCCGGGGAGACTACGAGCAGTACTTC.

For the CDR3, the DNA is TGTGCCTGGAGTGTGGGGACAGGCGATGAAAAACTGTTTTTT. Amino acids: CAWSVGTGDEKLFF. The chain employs TRBV30 and TRBJ1-4; 8 bases line up with TRBD1. This CDR3 comprises 14 residues. Germline assignment: CDR1 GTSNPN and CDR2 SVGIG (reference sequence). V shed 0 bases, J shed 6 bases, and the junction held 3 bases outside the gene matches.

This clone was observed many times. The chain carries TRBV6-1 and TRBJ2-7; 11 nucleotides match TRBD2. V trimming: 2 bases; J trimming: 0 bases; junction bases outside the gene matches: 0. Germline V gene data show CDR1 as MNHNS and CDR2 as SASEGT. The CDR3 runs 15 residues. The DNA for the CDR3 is TGTGCCAGCAGTGAAACTAGCGGGAGCTCCTACGAGCAGTACTTC. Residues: CASSETSGSSYEQYF.

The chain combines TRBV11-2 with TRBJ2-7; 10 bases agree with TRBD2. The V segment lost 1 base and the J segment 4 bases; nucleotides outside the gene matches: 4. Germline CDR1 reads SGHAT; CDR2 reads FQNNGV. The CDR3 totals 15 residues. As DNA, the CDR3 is TGTGCCAGCAGCTTAGTAGCGGGAGGACGATACGAGCAGTACTTC. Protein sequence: CASSLVAGGRYEQYF.

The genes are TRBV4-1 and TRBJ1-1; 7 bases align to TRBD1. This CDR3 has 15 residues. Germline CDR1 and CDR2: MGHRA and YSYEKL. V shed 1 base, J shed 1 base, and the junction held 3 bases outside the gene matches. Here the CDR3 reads CASSQARTGNTEAFF. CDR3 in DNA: TGCGCCAGCAGCCAAGCTAGGACAGGGAACACTGAAGCTTTCTTT.

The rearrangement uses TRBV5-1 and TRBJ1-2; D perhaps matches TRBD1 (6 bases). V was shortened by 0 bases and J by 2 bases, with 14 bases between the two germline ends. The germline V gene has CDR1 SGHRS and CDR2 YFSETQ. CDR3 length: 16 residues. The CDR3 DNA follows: TGCGCCAGCAGCTTGGCCGTACAGGGCGGCAACTATGGCTACACCTTC. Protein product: CASSLAVQGGNYGYTF.

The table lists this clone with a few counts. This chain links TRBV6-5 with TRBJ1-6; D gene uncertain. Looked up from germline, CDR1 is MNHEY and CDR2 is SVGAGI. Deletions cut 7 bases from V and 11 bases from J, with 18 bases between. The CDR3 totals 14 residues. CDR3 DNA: TGTGCCAGCACTCCTTCGGCGGGGAATCCACCCCTCCACTTT. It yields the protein CASTPSAGNPPLHF.

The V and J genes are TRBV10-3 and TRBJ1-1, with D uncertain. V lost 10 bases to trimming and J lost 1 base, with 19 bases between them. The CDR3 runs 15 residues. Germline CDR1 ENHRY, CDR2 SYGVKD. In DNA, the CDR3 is TGTGCCACTACGGGCCGCGGGCGAACGAACACTGAAGCTTTCTTT. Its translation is CATTGRGRTNTEAFF.

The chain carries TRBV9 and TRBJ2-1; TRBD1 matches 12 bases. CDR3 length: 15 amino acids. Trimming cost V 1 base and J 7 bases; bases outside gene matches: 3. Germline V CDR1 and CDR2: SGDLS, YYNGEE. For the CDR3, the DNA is TGTGCCAGCAGCGTAATGGGACAGGGGGCGAATGAGCAGTTCTTC. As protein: CASSVMGQGANEQFF.

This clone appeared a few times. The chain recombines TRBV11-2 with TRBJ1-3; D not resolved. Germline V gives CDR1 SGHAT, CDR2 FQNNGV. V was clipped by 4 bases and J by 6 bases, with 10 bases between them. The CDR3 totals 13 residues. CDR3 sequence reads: CASSSRQSNTIYF. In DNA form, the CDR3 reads TGTGCCAGCAGCTCGAGGCAGTCAAACACCATATATTTT.

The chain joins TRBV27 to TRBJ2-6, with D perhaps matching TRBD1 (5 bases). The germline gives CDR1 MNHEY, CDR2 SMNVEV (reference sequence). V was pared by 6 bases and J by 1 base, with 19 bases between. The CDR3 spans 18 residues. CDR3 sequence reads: CASRSSMGRGSGANVLTF. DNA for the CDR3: TGTGCCAGCAGATCCTCGATGGGGCGAGGATCTGGGGCCAACGTCCTGACTTTC.

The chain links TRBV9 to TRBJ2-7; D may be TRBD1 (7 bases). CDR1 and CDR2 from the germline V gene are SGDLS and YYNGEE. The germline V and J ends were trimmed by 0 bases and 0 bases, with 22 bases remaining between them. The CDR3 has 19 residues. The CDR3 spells CASSVAPLPSGGSSYEQYF. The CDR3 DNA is TGTGCCAGCAGCGTAGCGCCACTCCCCTCAGGGGGGAGCTCCTACGAGCAGTACTTC.

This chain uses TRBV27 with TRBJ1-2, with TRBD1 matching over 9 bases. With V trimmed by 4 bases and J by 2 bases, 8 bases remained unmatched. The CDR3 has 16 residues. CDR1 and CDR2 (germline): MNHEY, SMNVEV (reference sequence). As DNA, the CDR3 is TGTGCCAGCAGTTCGTACCGGGACAGGGCCAACTATGGCTACACCTTC. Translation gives CASSSYRDRANYGYTF.

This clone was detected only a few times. CDR3 residues: CASSSGQGYEQYF. CDR3 bases: TGCGCCAGCAGCTCGGGACAGGGCTACGAGCAGTACTTC. This chain uses TRBV5-1 with TRBJ2-7; TRBD1 agrees at 9 bases. This CDR3 has 13 residues. The J segment lost 3 bases and the V segment lost 3 bases, leaving 1 base of the junction unmatched. Germline V gene lookup returns CDR1 SGHRS and CDR2 YFSETQ. The full variable domain, completed using reference TRBV5-1 and TRBJ2-7, is KAGVTQTPRYLIKTRGQQVTLSCSPISGHRSVSWYQQTPGQGLQFLFEYFSETQRNKGNFPGRFSGRQFSNSRSEMNVSTLELGDSALYLCASSSGQGYEQYFGPGTRLTVT.